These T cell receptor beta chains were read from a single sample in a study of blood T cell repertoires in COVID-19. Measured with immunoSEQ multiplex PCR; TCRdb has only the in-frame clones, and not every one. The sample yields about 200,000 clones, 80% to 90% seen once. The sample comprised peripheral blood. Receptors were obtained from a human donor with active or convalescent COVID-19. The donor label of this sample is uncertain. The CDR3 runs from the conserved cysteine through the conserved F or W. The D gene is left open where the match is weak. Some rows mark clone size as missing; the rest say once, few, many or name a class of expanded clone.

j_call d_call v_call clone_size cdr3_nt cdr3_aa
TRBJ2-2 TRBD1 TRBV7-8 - TGTGCCAGCAGCACTCGGACAGGGCCGAACCCCGGGGAGCTGTTTTTT CASSTRTGPNPGELFF
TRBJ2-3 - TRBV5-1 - TGCGCCAGCAGCTTGGACTGGAGCACAGATACGCAGTATTTT CASSLDWSTDTQYF
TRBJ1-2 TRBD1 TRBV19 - TGTGCCAGTAGTATAGCGTGGGACAGGCCTGGTTGGGGCTACACCTTC CASSIAWDRPGWGYTF
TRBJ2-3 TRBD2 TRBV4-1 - TGCGCCAGCAGCCGATCCCCCTTACTAGCGGGAGGGTCAGATACGCAGTATTTT CASSRSPLLAGGSDTQYF
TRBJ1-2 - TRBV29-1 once TGCAGCGTTCCCTCGGGCGGGGAGGGGTATGGCTACACCTTC CSVPSGGEGYGYTF
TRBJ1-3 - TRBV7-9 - TGTGCCAGCAGCTTTAGGGACATTGGAAACACCATATATTTT CASSFRDIGNTIYF
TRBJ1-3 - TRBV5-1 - TGCGCCAGCAGCTTTGATTGGAGCTCTGGAAACACCATATATTTT CASSFDWSSGNTIYF
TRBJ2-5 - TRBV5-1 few TGCGCCAGCAGATATAGTCTTCAAGAGACCCAGTACTTC CASRYSLQETQYF
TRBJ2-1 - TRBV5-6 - TGTGCCAGCAGCAACAGGGGAGGCGACAATGAGCAGTTCTTC CASSNRGGDNEQFF
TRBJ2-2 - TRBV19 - TGTGCCAGTAGTAGAGGAGCGGCGAACACCGGGGAGCTGTTTTTT CASSRGAANTGELFF
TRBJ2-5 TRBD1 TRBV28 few TGTGCCAGCAGGACAGGGTTGGGGACCCAGTACTTC CASRTGLGTQYF
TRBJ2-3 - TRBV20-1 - TGCAGTGCTAGTTCCCGGGGACTCCGAGGCACAGATACGCAGTATTTT CSASSRGLRGTDTQYF
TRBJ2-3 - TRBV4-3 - TGCGCCAGCAGCCGCGTGGAGGGCTATACGCAGTATTTT CASSRVEGYTQYF
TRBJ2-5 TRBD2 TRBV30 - TGTGCCTGGAGGGTAGCGGGGGTACAAGAGACCCAGTACTTC CAWRVAGVQETQYF
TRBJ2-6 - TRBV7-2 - TGTGCCAGCAGCTTCCCACAGATTACCTCTGGGGCCAACGTCCTGACTTTC CASSFPQITSGANVLTF
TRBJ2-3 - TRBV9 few TGTGCCAGCAGCGTAGCTAAGCCAACAGATACGCAGTATTTT CASSVAKPTDTQYF
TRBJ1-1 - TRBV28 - TGTGCCAGCACAGGGGAAAAGAACACTGAAGCTTTCTTT CASTGEKNTEAFF
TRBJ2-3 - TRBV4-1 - TGCGCCAGCAGCCAAGATATTTACGCGGATACGCGCACAGATACGCAGTATTTT CASSQDIYADTRTDTQYF
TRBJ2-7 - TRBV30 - TGTGCCTGGAGTGTACCGTCGGCGGGATCTTACCTACGCGAGCAGTACTTC CAWSVPSAGSYLREQYF
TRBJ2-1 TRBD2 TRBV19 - TGTGCCAGTAGTATAGTCGGGACTAGTGCCAATGAGCAGTTCTTC CASSIVGTSANEQFF
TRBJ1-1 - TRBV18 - TGTGCCAGCTCACCACCAACTACAGGGATGAACACTGAAGCTTTCTTT CASSPPTTGMNTEAFF
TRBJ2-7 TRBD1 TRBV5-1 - TGCGCCAGCAGCTCCACGACAGGGCCTACTGGAGAGCAGTACTTC CASSSTTGPTGEQYF
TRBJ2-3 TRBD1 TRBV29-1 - TGCAGCGGCCGACAGGGACGCACAGATACGCAGTATTTT CSGRQGRTDTQYF
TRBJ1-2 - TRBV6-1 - TGTGCCAGCAGTGAAGAGGGGAGGAGCTATGGCTACACCTTC CASSEEGRSYGYTF